This T cell receptor (beta chain) came from a study of cytomegalovirus exposure and HLA in healthy donors. Study context: Genotyping of about 400 donors showed that over 80% belonged to the Caucasian-associated ancestry cluster.

The germline V gene encodes CDR1 SGHRS and CDR2 YFSETQ. Trimming cost V 7 bases and J 4 bases; bases outside gene matches: 13. This CDR3 comprises 16 residues. The study ran its PCR with 60 Vbeta and 13 Jbeta primers. Libraries were prepared by immunoSEQ multiplex PCR; TCRdb keeps only in-frame clonotypes and omits some of them. The data show a few hundred thousand clones, over 90% seen once. The specimen sequenced was PBMCs. This TCR was recovered from a girl aged 2-10 years in good health and CMV-seronegative. The rearrangement links TRBV5-1 to TRBJ2-3, with TRBD2 identical over 9 bases. The CDR3: CASSSSGGRAPDTQYF. CDR3 coding DNA: TGCGCCAGCTCGTCGAGTGGCGGGAGGGCCCCAGATACGCAGTATTTT.